This TCR beta chain was retrieved from a study of Ad26.COV2.S vaccination and SARS-CoV-2 variants. Treatment reported: roughly 19 received Ad26.COV2.S at low or high dose, single or two shots; several received placebo; per-sample allocation not given. Sampling was done on day 63 after the first vaccine or placebo injection. The study used a vaccine consisting of an Ad26 vector that expressed Wuhan-strain SARS-CoV-2 spike. Sequenced by immunoSEQ multiplex PCR; TCRdb stores in-frame clones only, minus some. Of approximately 400,000 clones listed, 70% to 90% are singletons. The TCR sequence derives from a person aged 18-65 years who received the Ad26.COV2.S COVID-19 vaccine or a placebo. Specimen: peripheral blood, collected in a trial of Ad26.COV2.S vaccine versus placebo.

The CDR3 DNA reads as TGTGCCAGCAGCACAAGACCGGACAGGGCTTACGAGCAGTACTTC. Amino acids: CASSTRPDRAYEQYF. The rearrangement uses TRBV5-8 and TRBJ2-7, with 8 positions matching TRBD1. Germline lookup yields CDR1 SGHTS and CDR2 YDEGEE. V was pared by 4 bases and J by 4 bases, with 10 bases of the junction left unmatched. The CDR3 is 15 residues long.